This T cell receptor beta chain is from a study of blood T cell repertoires in COVID-19. At the level of the study: From the United States, Italy and Spain came samples of acute and convalescent COVID-19. T cells, B-cell-depleted T cells, or PBMCs provided the cDNA or gDNA that served as material.

This CDR3 has 13 residues. Between the trimmed V and J ends, which lost 10 bases and 6 bases, there was a span of 17 bases. Germline V gene data show CDR1 as MDHEN and CDR2 as SYDVKM. In the original processing: Nucleated cell counts were estimated from reference gene primer amplification. Produced via immunoSEQ multiplex PCR; TCRdb's table is partial and in-frame only. The V and J calls and clone size come from that table; D and trimming were worked out from the DNA. Of 200,000 to 300,000 clones in the sample, more than 75% are singletons; the top ten hold over 2%. The chain uses TRBV28 and TRBJ2-3, with D perhaps matching TRBD1 (6 bases). Sequencing was carried out using peripheral blood. The sequence came from a woman aged 50 to 65 with acute or convalescent COVID-19. DNA of the CDR3: TGTGCCACCGCCAAAGGGGGTCTCGATACGCAGTATTTT. This sequence encodes CATAKGGLDTQYF.